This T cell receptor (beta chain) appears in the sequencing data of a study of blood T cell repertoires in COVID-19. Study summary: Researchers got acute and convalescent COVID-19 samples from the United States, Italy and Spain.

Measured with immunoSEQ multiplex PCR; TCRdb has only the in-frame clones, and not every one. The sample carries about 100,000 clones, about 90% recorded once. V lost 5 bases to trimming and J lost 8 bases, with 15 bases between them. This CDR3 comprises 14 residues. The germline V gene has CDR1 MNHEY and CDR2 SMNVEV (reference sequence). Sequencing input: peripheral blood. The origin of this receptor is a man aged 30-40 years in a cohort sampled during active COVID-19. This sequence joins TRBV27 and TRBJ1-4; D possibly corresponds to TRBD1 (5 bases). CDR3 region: CASSLTGEGEKLFF. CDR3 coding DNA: TGTGCCAGCAGTCTCACCGGGGAGGGGGAAAAACTGTTTTTT.